The rows below give T cell receptor beta chains drawn from one sample of a study of blood T cell repertoires in COVID-19. The method was immunoSEQ multiplex PCR; TCRdb's version includes in-frame clones alone and lacks a portion of them. The table includes 120,000 or so clones, around nine tenths detected once. The source material was peripheral blood. The source of these receptors is a human donor in a cohort sampled during active COVID-19. Both conserved end residues are part of each CDR3. Fields, in order: J gene, D gene, V gene, clone size, CDR3 DNA, CDR3 protein. D genes are given only for firm matches. Only some rows state a clone size, as once, few, many or a class for expanded clones.

j_call: TRBJ2-7
d_call: NA
v_call: TRBV5-4
clone_size: NA
cdr3_nt: TGTGCCAGCACCCCCTCCCAGGACATAACCTACGAGCAGTACTTC
cdr3_aa: CASTPSQDITYEQYF

j_call: TRBJ2-1
d_call: NA
v_call: TRBV12-3/TRBV12-4
clone_size: NA
cdr3_nt: TGTGCCAGCAGTGAGACTAGAGCTGGACAGTTCTTC
cdr3_aa: CASSETRAGQFF

j_call: TRBJ2-5
d_call: NA
v_call: TRBV28
clone_size: NA
cdr3_nt: TGTGCCAGCAGTACTAATAATAGGGGCCCTCAAGAGACCCAGTACTTC
cdr3_aa: CASSTNNRGPQETQYF

j_call: TRBJ2-7
d_call: TRBD2
v_call: TRBV5-6
clone_size: once
cdr3_nt: TGTGCCAGCAGCAGGGGACTAGCGGAGCCCTCCTACGAGCAGTACTTC
cdr3_aa: CASSRGLAEPSYEQYF

j_call: TRBJ2-5
d_call: TRBD2
v_call: TRBV7-8
clone_size: NA
cdr3_nt: TGTGCCAGCAGCTCCCGCGTACAAGCGGGGGGTGTAGTGGCCCAGTACTTC
cdr3_aa: CASSSRVQAGGVVAQYF

j_call: TRBJ1-2
d_call: NA
v_call: TRBV10-2
clone_size: NA
cdr3_nt: TGCGCCAGCAGGGAGGGGGAGGACTATGGCTACACCTTC
cdr3_aa: CASREGEDYGYTF

j_call: TRBJ1-5
d_call: TRBD1
v_call: TRBV18
clone_size: NA
cdr3_nt: TGTGCCAGCTCACCCGGACAGGGGGGACAGCAGCCCCAGCATTTT
cdr3_aa: CASSPGQGGQQPQHF

j_call: TRBJ2-1
d_call: TRBD2
v_call: TRBV4-1
clone_size: NA
cdr3_nt: TGCGCCAGCAGCCAAGAGGGAGGGGGACTAGCGCACAATGAGCAGTTCTTC
cdr3_aa: CASSQEGGGLAHNEQFF

j_call: TRBJ2-3
d_call: TRBD2
v_call: TRBV15
clone_size: NA
cdr3_nt: TGTGCCACCAGCGTGGGACTAGCGGTAACAGATACGCAGTATTTT
cdr3_aa: CATSVGLAVTDTQYF

j_call: TRBJ2-7
d_call: TRBD1
v_call: TRBV6-5
clone_size: NA
cdr3_nt: TGTGCCAGCAGTTACTCAGAATCGGGGACAGGCGAGCAGTACTTC
cdr3_aa: CASSYSESGTGEQYF

j_call: TRBJ1-2
d_call: TRBD1
v_call: TRBV5-5
clone_size: NA
cdr3_nt: TGTGCCAGCAGCTCCAACGACAGGGGGTTTTATGGCTACACCTTC
cdr3_aa: CASSSNDRGFYGYTF

j_call: TRBJ2-3
d_call: NA
v_call: TRBV9
clone_size: NA
cdr3_nt: TGTGCCAGCAGCACCCGCCCGGGGGGCACAGATACGCAGTATTTT
cdr3_aa: CASSTRPGGTDTQYF

j_call: TRBJ2-5
d_call: TRBD1
v_call: TRBV10-2
clone_size: few
cdr3_nt: TGCGCCAGCAGGATGGACAGGGCCCAAGAGACCCAGTACTTC
cdr3_aa: CASRMDRAQETQYF

j_call: TRBJ2-7
d_call: TRBD2
v_call: TRBV5-1
clone_size: NA
cdr3_nt: TGCGCCAGCAGCTTACTAGCGGGGGGTTTCGACGAGCAGTACTTC
cdr3_aa: CASSLLAGGFDEQYF

j_call: TRBJ1-1
d_call: NA
v_call: TRBV7-8
clone_size: NA
cdr3_nt: TGTGCCAGCAGCTATTCTCGGGGGAACACTGAAGCTTTCTTT
cdr3_aa: CASSYSRGNTEAFF

j_call: TRBJ1-2
d_call: TRBD1
v_call: TRBV5-6
clone_size: once
cdr3_nt: TGTGCCAGCAGCGTGGACCGACAGGGATACGGCTACACCTTC
cdr3_aa: CASSVDRQGYGYTF

j_call: TRBJ1-1
d_call: NA
v_call: TRBV5-1
clone_size: NA
cdr3_nt: TGCGCCAGCAGCTTGGAGGGGGGGTACACTGAAGCTTTCTTT
cdr3_aa: CASSLEGGYTEAFF

j_call: TRBJ1-3
d_call: NA
v_call: TRBV27
clone_size: NA
cdr3_nt: TGTGCCAGCAGTAGAGGCAACAGGGTTTCTGGAAACACCATATATTTT
cdr3_aa: CASSRGNRVSGNTIYF

j_call: TRBJ1-3
d_call: NA
v_call: TRBV7-8
clone_size: few
cdr3_nt: TGTGCCAGCAGCCATATTCTCGGGATCTCTGGAAACACCATATATTTT
cdr3_aa: CASSHILGISGNTIYF

j_call: TRBJ2-3
d_call: TRBD1
v_call: TRBV7-9
clone_size: NA
cdr3_nt: TGTGCCACAACAGGGGGCGCGGAGGATACGCAGTATTTT
cdr3_aa: CATTGGAEDTQYF

j_call: TRBJ1-2
d_call: NA
v_call: TRBV11-2
clone_size: NA
cdr3_nt: TGTGCCAGCAGCTTAGATTCGGGTCACGCCGGGGGGTACTATGGCTACACCTTC
cdr3_aa: CASSLDSGHAGGYYGYTF

j_call: TRBJ2-7
d_call: NA
v_call: TRBV6-6
clone_size: NA
cdr3_nt: TGTGCCAGCAGTTACGATATTGGGACTGGATCCTACGAGCAGTACTTC
cdr3_aa: CASSYDIGTGSYEQYF

j_call: TRBJ2-7
d_call: TRBD2
v_call: TRBV10-3
clone_size: NA
cdr3_nt: TGTGCCATCAGTGGGAGCGGGGGGGCGTCCTACGAGCAGTACTTC
cdr3_aa: CAISGSGGASYEQYF

j_call: TRBJ2-7
d_call: TRBD1
v_call: TRBV9
clone_size: NA
cdr3_nt: TGTGCCAGCAGCATCGGACAGGGGGATTTCGAGCAGTACTTC
cdr3_aa: CASSIGQGDFEQYF

j_call: TRBJ1-1
d_call: NA
v_call: TRBV5-4
clone_size: NA
cdr3_nt: TGTGCCAGCAGGGGGGGCACTGAAGCTTTCTTT
cdr3_aa: CASRGGTEAFF

j_call: TRBJ2-2
d_call: TRBD1
v_call: TRBV7-6
clone_size: NA
cdr3_nt: TGTGCCAGCAGCTTACCGGGACAGGGTATAACCGGGGAGCTGTTTTTT
cdr3_aa: CASSLPGQGITGELFF

j_call: TRBJ2-5
d_call: TRBD2
v_call: TRBV5-6
clone_size: NA
cdr3_nt: TGTGCCAGCAGCTTGGCTAGCGGGGAAGAGACCCAGTACTTC
cdr3_aa: CASSLASGEETQYF

j_call: TRBJ2-2
d_call: NA
v_call: TRBV5-1
clone_size: once
cdr3_nt: TGCGCCAGCAGCTTACCCAGAAACACCGGGGAGCTGTTTTTT
cdr3_aa: CASSLPRNTGELFF

j_call: TRBJ1-5
d_call: NA
v_call: TRBV20-1
clone_size: NA
cdr3_nt: TGCAGTGCGAGTAGACAGGGCAATCAGCCCCAGCATTTT
cdr3_aa: CSASRQGNQPQHF

j_call: TRBJ2-7
d_call: TRBD1
v_call: TRBV29-1
clone_size: NA
cdr3_nt: TGCAGCGTGATTGGGCGGACAGGGGTTGAGCAGTACTTC
cdr3_aa: CSVIGRTGVEQYF

j_call: TRBJ2-7
d_call: NA
v_call: TRBV14
clone_size: once
cdr3_nt: TGTGCCAGCAGCCATGGCGGGGCCACTGGGGAGCAGTACTTC
cdr3_aa: CASSHGGATGEQYF

j_call: TRBJ2-5
d_call: NA
v_call: TRBV20-1
clone_size: NA
cdr3_nt: TGCAGTGCTCCCGAGAAGGGGGCCCAGTACTTC
cdr3_aa: CSAPEKGAQYF

j_call: TRBJ2-7
d_call: TRBD1
v_call: TRBV6-5
clone_size: NA
cdr3_nt: TGTGCCAGCAGTTTAACGGGACAGTACGTCTACGAGCAGTACTTC
cdr3_aa: CASSLTGQYVYEQYF

j_call: TRBJ2-5
d_call: TRBD2
v_call: TRBV5-1
clone_size: NA
cdr3_nt: TGCGCCAGCACTGACGGACTAGCGGGGGGAGGGAAGACCCAGTACTTC
cdr3_aa: CASTDGLAGGGKTQYF

j_call: TRBJ1-5
d_call: NA
v_call: TRBV12-3/TRBV12-4
clone_size: NA
cdr3_nt: TGTGCCAGCAGCCCCGAGATCCGTCAGCCCCAGCATTTT
cdr3_aa: CASSPEIRQPQHF

j_call: TRBJ2-7
d_call: NA
v_call: TRBV20-1
clone_size: NA
cdr3_nt: TGCAGTGCTACGCCACTAAATGGGCAGTACTTC
cdr3_aa: CSATPLNGQYF

j_call: TRBJ1-1
d_call: NA
v_call: TRBV14
clone_size: NA
cdr3_nt: TGTGCCAGCAGCGCAACAGGGTATGAAGCTTTCTTT
cdr3_aa: CASSATGYEAFF

j_call: TRBJ1-5
d_call: NA
v_call: TRBV11-2
clone_size: NA
cdr3_nt: TGTGCCAGCAGCTTAGAGGGAGTCAGCAATCAGCCCCAGCATTTT
cdr3_aa: CASSLEGVSNQPQHF

j_call: TRBJ2-1
d_call: TRBD2
v_call: TRBV5-1
clone_size: NA
cdr3_nt: TGCGCCAGCAGCTTCGACGGGGGGGCGGAGGAGCAGTTCTTC
cdr3_aa: CASSFDGGAEEQFF

j_call: TRBJ2-1
d_call: NA
v_call: TRBV19
clone_size: NA
cdr3_nt: TGTGCCAGTAGTATTGTCACCACAGATGAGCAGTTCTTC
cdr3_aa: CASSIVTTDEQFF

j_call: TRBJ2-7
d_call: TRBD1
v_call: TRBV15
clone_size: NA
cdr3_nt: TGTGCCACCAGCAGAGATAGGGGACAGGCCTCCTACGAGCAGTACTTC
cdr3_aa: CATSRDRGQASYEQYF